Each of the 12 T cell receptor beta chains below was sequenced from the same sample in a study of OX40 agonist ivuxolimab in advanced cancers. The method was immunoSEQ multiplex PCR; TCRdb's version includes in-frame clones alone and lacks a portion of them. The sample holds about 76,000 clones, less than 90% seen once. The starting material was CD4+ or CD8+ T cells sorted from blood, obtained in a trial of the OX40 agonist ivuxolimab. These receptors were taken from an adult with an advanced solid tumor such as melanoma, head and neck, liver or kidney cancer.

The chain has TRBV7-2 and TRBJ1-5; a possible D gene is TRBD1 (6 bases). In germline, CDR1 is SGHTA, CDR2 FQGNSA. The CDR3 length is 16 residues. The ends were cut back, 1 base at V and 3 bases at J, with 13 bases in the middle. CDR3 protein: CASSLDPGAYNQPQHF. The CDR3 nucleotides read TGTGCCAGCAGCTTAGACCCAGGGGCCTACAATCAGCCCCAGCATTTT.

V and J are TRBV19 and TRBJ2-3, with D uncertain. The CDR3 sequence is 12 residues long. The germline gives CDR1 LNHDA, CDR2 SQIVND (reference sequence). V shed 2 bases and J shed 3 bases, with 3 bases lying between them. CDR3 loop: CASSIRTDTQYF. The CDR3 DNA follows: TGTGCCAGTAGTATACGGACAGATACGCAGTATTTT.

The CDR3: CASSRGQGGSNSPLHF. For the CDR3, the DNA is TGTGCCAGCAGCCGTGGGCAGGGGGGGAGTAATTCACCCCTCCACTTT. The chain carries TRBV14 and TRBJ1-6; 7 positions agree with TRBD1. Germline lookup yields CDR1 SGHDN and CDR2 FVKESK. The CDR3 runs to 16 residues. V lost 4 bases to trimming and J lost 6 bases; unmatched junction nucleotides: 9.

CDR3: CASSPRSQTNSPLHF. The DNA of the CDR3 is TGTGCCAGCTCACCTCGGTCTCAGACGAATTCACCCCTCCACTTT. This rearrangement joins TRBV18 to TRBJ1-6; D uncertain. Germline V gives CDR1 KGHSH, CDR2 LQKENI. The ends were cut back, 3 bases at V and 7 bases at J, with 13 bases in the middle. The CDR3 is 15 amino acids.

This sequence joins TRBV7-2 and TRBJ2-2; 9 positions match TRBD1. V gave up 10 bases and J gave up 1 base; unmatched junction bases: 13. This CDR3 comprises 17 residues. Germline V gene lookup returns CDR1 SGHTA and CDR2 FQGNSA. The CDR3 loop reads CATGTGRFLLNTGELFF. As DNA, the CDR3 is TGTGCCACAGGGACAGGGCGATTCTTATTGAACACCGGGGAGCTGTTTTTT.

The rearrangement uses TRBV5-1 and TRBJ1-2; 11 bases align to TRBD1. CDR1 is SGHRS, CDR2 YFSETQ, per germline. Trimming cost V 5 bases and J 7 bases; bases outside gene matches: 10. The CDR3 is 15 amino acids. This CDR3 is CASSLPGQGAFGYTF. Here the CDR3 DNA reads TGCGCCAGCAGTCTCCCTGGACAGGGGGCTTTTGGCTACACCTTC.

This clone was observed a single time. The chain employs TRBV7-2 and TRBJ2-5; unclear D gene. Trimming took 6 bases from V and 2 from J, leaving 16 bases between them. CDR1 is SGHTA, CDR2 FQGNSA, per germline. CDR3 length: 15 residues. Here the CDR3 DNA reads TGTGCCAGCAGTTTCGGACCGGAGCCGCAAGAGACCCAGTACTTC. Its protein product is CASSFGPEPQETQYF.

This CDR3 is CASSFQGIDTQYF. The CDR3 nucleotides are TGTGCCAGCAGTTTCCAGGGGATAGATACGCAGTATTTT. This chain links TRBV6-5 with TRBJ2-3; the D gene is possibly TRBD1 (6 bases). The ends were cut back, 4 bases at V and 5 bases at J, with 10 bases in the middle. This CDR3 spans 13 amino acids. The germline V gene encodes CDR1 MNHEY and CDR2 SVGAGI.

The chain joins TRBV2 to TRBJ2-1; 8 nucleotides agree with TRBD2. The CDR3 runs to 16 residues. Germline V CDR1 and CDR2: SNHLY, FYNNEI. With V trimmed by 6 bases and J by 2 bases, 9 bases remained unmatched. CDR3 bases: TGTGCCAGCAGCGTGAGCGGGAGTGGAACCTACAATGAGCAGTTCTTC. Translation gives CASSVSGSGTYNEQFF. Complete variable domain (other parts from reference TRBV2 and TRBJ2-1): EPEVTQTPSHQVTQMGQEVILRCVPISNHLYFYWYRQILGQKVEFLVSFYNNEISEKSEIFDDQFSVERPDGSNFTLKIRSTKLEDSAMYFCASSVSGSGTYNEQFFGPGTRLTVL.

This CDR3 reads CASSGGSSGNTIYF. CDR3 coding DNA: TGTGCCAGTAGTGGAGGCTCCTCTGGAAACACCATATATTTT. The V gene is TRBV19, the J gene TRBJ1-3, with D unclear. The CDR3 consists of 14 residues. V was trimmed by 5 bases and J by 0 bases, leaving 8 bases between them. From germline, CDR1 is LNHDA and CDR2 SQIVND (reference sequence).

The sample holds one count of this clone. The rearrangement uses TRBV11-2 and TRBJ2-6, with D uncertain. The CDR3 consists of 15 residues. Germline CDR1 and CDR2: SGHAT and FQNNGV. The V gene lost 3 bases and the J gene lost 0 bases, with 6 bases spanning the gap. CDR3 DNA: TGTGCCAGCAGCTTGGGGAACTCTGGGGCCAACGTCCTGACTTTC. It is translated as CASSLGNSGANVLTF.

The rearrangement links TRBV27 to TRBJ2-6; D remains ambiguous. This CDR3 has 14 residues. Trimming left V 5 bases short and J 3 bases short, with 8 bases between. Germline assignment: CDR1 MNHEY and CDR2 SMNVEV (reference sequence). The CDR3 DNA is TGTGCCAGCAGTACCCCCAGTGGGGCCAACGTCCTGACTTTC. It codes for CASSTPSGANVLTF.